These 10 T cell receptor beta chains originate from one sample sequenced in a study of cytomegalovirus exposure and HLA in healthy donors (dated by TCRdb to about 2017). The library was made by the immunoSEQ multiplex PCR assay. A mixture of 60 forward primers for TCR Vbeta segments and 13 reverse primers for TCR Jbeta segments was used in the multiplex PCR. In its TCRdb copy, this immuneACCESS table keeps in-frame sequences only and misses some clones. Where compared with another copy, unresolved V genes explain less than half of these, and the others have no known cause. Here the sample has some 150,000 clones; around 84% occur a single time. Roughly 2.4% of the sample is in the top ten clones. Source material: PBMCs. All receptors derive from a woman aged 18-29 years in good health and CMV-seronegative.

The genes are TRBV7-2 and TRBJ1-1; the D gene is possibly TRBD1 (6 bases). Germline V gene lookup returns CDR1 SGHTA and CDR2 FQGNSA. The CDR3 has 15 amino acids. V was pared by 1 base and J by 5 bases, with 14 bases between. CDR3 amino acids: CASSLGGGGRTEAFF. The CDR3 nucleotides read TGTGCCAGCAGCTTAGGGGGCGGGGGCCGGACTGAAGCTTTCTTT.

This chain connects TRBV2 to TRBJ2-5; unclear D gene. The CDR3 is made up of 12 amino acids. Germline assignment: CDR1 SNHLY and CDR2 FYNNEI. The V and J ends lost 2 bases and 6 bases respectively, with 7 bases between them. The CDR3 here is CASSEFEQTQYF. CDR3 sequence (DNA): TGTGCCAGCAGTGAATTTGAGCAGACCCAGTACTTC.

V and J are TRBV7-2 and TRBJ2-1; TRBD1 aligns across 7 bases. The trim removed 3 bases at V and 2 bases at J, leaving 4 bases unmatched. Germline V gene data show CDR1 as SGHTA and CDR2 as FQGNSA. This CDR3 is built from 15 residues. The DNA for the CDR3 is TGTGCCAGCAGCTTGACAGGGACACCCTACAATGAGCAGTTCTTC. Translation: CASSLTGTPYNEQFF.

The V and J genes are TRBV19 and TRBJ2-7; D possibly corresponds to TRBD1 (5 bases). The V gene lost 7 bases and the J gene lost 6 bases, with 22 bases spanning the gap. The CDR3 is 15 amino acids. Per the germline V gene, CDR1 is LNHDA and CDR2 is SQIVND (reference sequence). The CDR3 region has the DNA TGTGCCAGTACCTCAACAGGATATGATATGGGCGAGCAGTACTTC. Translating gives CASTSTGYDMGEQYF.

As for this clone: The junction departs from the called germline gene at one end, perhaps through a read error. The rearrangement links TRBV7-9 to TRBJ2-5; possible D gene TRBD1, 5 bases. Germline values: CDR1 SEHNR, CDR2 FQNEAQ (reference sequence). This CDR3 is 13 amino acids long. The CDR3 sequence: CSSSAGKQETQYF. The CDR3 bases are TGTTCCAGCAGCGCAGGGAAACAAGAGACCCAGTACTTC. Based on the CDR3 plus reference TRBV7-9 and TRBJ2-5, the full variable domain is DTGVSQNPRHKITKRGQNVTFRCDPISEHNRLYWYRQTLGQGPEFLTYFQNEAQLEKSRLLSDRFSAERPKGSFSTLEIQRTEQGDSAMYLCSSSAGKQETQYFGPGTRLLVL.

The chain carries TRBV27 and TRBJ1-2, with TRBD1 matching 9 bases. The CDR3 totals 16 residues. Germline V gene data show CDR1 as MNHEY and CDR2 as SMNVEV (reference sequence). The V gene end was trimmed by 7 bases and the J gene end by 4 bases; junction bases not matched to a gene: 13. CDR3 loop: CASKRGGQGLGYGYTF. CDR3 in DNA: TGTGCCAGCAAAAGGGGGGGACAGGGCTTAGGCTATGGCTACACCTTC.

The rearrangement uses TRBV5-4 and TRBJ1-1; 10 nucleotides agree with TRBD1. Germline-derived CDR1 and CDR2 are SGHNT and YYREEE (reference sequence). Unmatched junction bases numbered 10, after V lost 4 bases and J lost 7 bases. This CDR3 has 15 amino acids. The CDR3 spells CASSNPTGGYGEAFF. The CDR3 DNA follows: TGTGCCAGCAGCAACCCGACAGGGGGCTATGGTGAAGCTTTCTTT.

Turning to this clone: In the same sample, other DNA sequences code for this CDR3. CDR3 protein: CASSLVGGNEQFF. The CDR3 DNA reads as TGCGCCAGCAGCTTGGTTGGGGGGAATGAGCAGTTCTTC. The rearrangement uses TRBV5-1 and TRBJ2-1; the D gene is possibly TRBD2 (6 bases). The CDR3 is 13 residues long. Trimming took 0 bases from V and 7 from J, leaving 8 bases between them. Per germline, CDR1 SGHRS and CDR2 YFSETQ.

This chain links TRBV4-2 with TRBJ2-7; tentatively, D is TRBD2 (5 bases). V was clipped by 0 bases and J by 5 bases, with 8 bases between them. The CDR3 is 13 residues long. The germline V gene has CDR1 LGHNA and CDR2 YNFKEQ. In nucleotides, the CDR3 is TGTGCCAGCAGCCAAGACTGGGGAGACGAGCAGTACTTC. Protein sequence: CASSQDWGDEQYF.

The chain uses TRBV11-3 and TRBJ2-1; 8 positions match TRBD2. The V segment lost 5 bases and the J segment 6 bases; nucleotides outside the gene matches: 9. CDR3 size: 15 residues. CDR1 and CDR2 (germline): SGHNT, YENEEA. The CDR3 protein is CASSVHSGTLNEQFF. The CDR3 DNA sequence: TGTGCCAGCAGCGTTCATAGCGGGACCCTCAATGAGCAGTTCTTC.